The present entry profiles one TCR beta chain with its context. No antigen is known for it. The sample originates from a study of T cell repertoires in cytomegalovirus infection. About the research overall: CMV epitopes in the study were HLA-C-restricted (recently identified) and HLA-B-restricted (well studied). TCR beta signatures that were public indicated CMV infection and matching HLA type.

Via MiXCR, TCRdb re-called the reads, giving one row per CDR3 protein. The sample has about a million distinct CDR3 sequences, roughly 31% seen once. Points from the study as a whole: The study found HLA-C-restricted CMV-specific TCR beta clonotypes dominating the ex vivo response. The cumulative frequency of public TCR beta families identified carriers of CMV plus the relevant HLA.

Germline-derived CDR1 and CDR2 are MNHEY and SVGEGT. V was clipped by 4 bases and J by 4 bases, with 11 bases between them. The CDR3 contains 14 residues. V gene TRBV6-2 or TRBV6-3 combines with J gene TRBJ2-1, with D perhaps matching TRBD1 (5 bases). Material: cultured CD8+ T cells from PBMCs, obtained from culture after CMV antigen stimulation. This clonotype was obtained from a human donor in good health (CMV status not recorded). Some clones in this sample may be carry-over from other donors' samples. The CDR3 DNA follows: TGTGCCAGCAGTTCGACTGACAGTTACAATGAGCAGTTCTTC. Its protein product is CASSSTDSYNEQFF.